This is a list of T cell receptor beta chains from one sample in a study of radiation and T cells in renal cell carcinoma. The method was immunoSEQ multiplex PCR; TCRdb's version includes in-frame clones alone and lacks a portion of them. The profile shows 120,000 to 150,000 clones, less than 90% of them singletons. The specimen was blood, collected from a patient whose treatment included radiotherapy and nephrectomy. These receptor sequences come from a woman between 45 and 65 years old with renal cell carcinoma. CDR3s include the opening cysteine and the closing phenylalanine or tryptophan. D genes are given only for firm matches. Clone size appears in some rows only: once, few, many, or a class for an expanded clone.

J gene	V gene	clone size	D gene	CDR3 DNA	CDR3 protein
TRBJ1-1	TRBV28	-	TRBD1	TGTGCCAGCAGAGGGACAGGGAGGTACACTGAAGCTTTCTTT	CASRGTGRYTEAFF
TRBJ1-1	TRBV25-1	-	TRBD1	TGTGCCAGCAGTGGGACAGGCATGAACACTGAAGCTTTCTTT	CASSGTGMNTEAFF
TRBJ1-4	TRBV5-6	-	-	TGTGCCAGCTCAGGGACGGGGGCGTTAGGTGAAAAACTGTTTTTT	CASSGTGALGEKLFF
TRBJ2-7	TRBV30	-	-	TGTGCCTGGAACCATGGCCAGGGCGTCTTCTACGAGCAGTACTTC	CAWNHGQGVFYEQYF
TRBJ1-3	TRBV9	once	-	TGTGCCAGCAGTGAGGGGGGTAGAAGCTCTGGAAACACCATATATTTT	CASSEGGRSSGNTIYF
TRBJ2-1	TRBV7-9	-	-	TGTGCCAGCAGCCCTTCTCGGACGGGGTCCTACAATGAGCAGTTCTTC	CASSPSRTGSYNEQFF
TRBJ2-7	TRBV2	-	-	TGTGCCAGCACCTTTAGCGGTCCCCCGGCTGAGCAGTACTTC	CASTFSGPPAEQYF
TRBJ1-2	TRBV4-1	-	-	TGCGCCAGCAGCCAAGGACTAAACTATGGCTACACCTTC	CASSQGLNYGYTF
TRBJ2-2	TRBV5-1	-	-	TGCGCCAGCAGCTTATCCGCGAACACCGGGGAGCTGTTTTTT	CASSLSANTGELFF
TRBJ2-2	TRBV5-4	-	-	TGTGCCAGCAGCCGCTTTGGGATTTCGGCCGGGGAGCTGTTTTTT	CASSRFGISAGELFF
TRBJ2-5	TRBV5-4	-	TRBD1	TGTGCCAGCAGCTTGGATGGACAGGGTGAGACCCAGTACTTC	CASSLDGQGETQYF
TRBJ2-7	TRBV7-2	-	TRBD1	TGTGCCAGCAGCCGGACAGGGGAGGGGTACGAGCAGTACTTC	CASSRTGEGYEQYF
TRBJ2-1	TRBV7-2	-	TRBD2	TGTGCCAGCAGCTCCCCTTTCCCTAGCGGATATAATGAGCAGTTCTTC	CASSSPFPSGYNEQFF
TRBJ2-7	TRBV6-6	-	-	TGTGCCAGCACCAGACTCCCGGGACATGAGGCATACGAGCAGTACTTC	CASTRLPGHEAYEQYF
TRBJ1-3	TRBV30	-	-	TGTGCCTTCACCCCCGGGGCCGGAAACACCATATATTTT	CAFTPGAGNTIYF
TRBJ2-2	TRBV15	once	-	TGTGCCACCAGCAGGCCAGGAGGGAGCGGCACCGGGGAGCTGTTTTTT	CATSRPGGSGTGELFF
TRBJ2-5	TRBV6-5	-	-	TGTGCCAGCACCCAAGCGGCGGGGGAGACCCAGTACTTC	CASTQAAGETQYF
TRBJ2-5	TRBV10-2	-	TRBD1	TGCGCCAGCAGGGAACTCCTCCCGGACAGGGGATACCAAGAGACCCAGTACTTC	CASRELLPDRGYQETQYF
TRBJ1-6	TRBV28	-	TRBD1	TGTGCCAGCAGGCGCCAGGGGGCCCCCATTTCACCCCTCCACTTT	CASRRQGAPISPLHF
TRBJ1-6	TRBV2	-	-	TGTGCCAGCAGTGAAGTCGAGGGTGGTTACTCACTCCTCCACTTT	CASSEVEGGYSLLHF
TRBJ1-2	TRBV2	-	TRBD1	TGTGCCAGCAGTCCCACCGGGACAGGGGATTTCAGCTACACCTTC	CASSPTGTGDFSYTF
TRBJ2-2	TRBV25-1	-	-	TGTGCCAGCAGTGGGGCCCGGACAGTTGGCGGGGAGCTGTTTTTT	CASSGARTVGGELFF
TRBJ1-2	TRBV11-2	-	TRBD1	TGTGCCAGCAGCTTAGGACAGGGGGCGTACTATGGCTACACCTTC	CASSLGQGAYYGYTF
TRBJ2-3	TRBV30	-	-	TGTGCCTGGAGTAGGGGCGCAGATACGCAGTATTTT	CAWSRGADTQYF
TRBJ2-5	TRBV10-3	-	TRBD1	TGTGCCATCAGTGAAAGGACAGGGGGAGAGACCCAGTACTTC	CAISERTGGETQYF
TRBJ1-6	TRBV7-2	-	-	TGTGCCAGCAGCCACGGAGCCGGTGGGACGGTTAATTCACCCCTCCACTTT	CASSHGAGGTVNSPLHF
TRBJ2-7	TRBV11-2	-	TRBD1	TGTGCCAGCAGCTTATCCGCACAGGGGGCCTACGAGCAGTACTTC	CASSLSAQGAYEQYF
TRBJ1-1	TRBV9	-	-	TGTGCCAGCAGCGTAGTTGGGGGTGGGAACACTGAAGCTTTCTTT	CASSVVGGGNTEAFF
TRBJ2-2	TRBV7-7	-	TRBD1	TGTGCCAGCAGCTTATCCGCAGGGGGTCACTCCGGGGAGCTGTTTTTT	CASSLSAGGHSGELFF
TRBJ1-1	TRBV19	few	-	TGTGCCAGTAGTATGGACAGATCAAACACTGAAGCTTTCTTT	CASSMDRSNTEAFF
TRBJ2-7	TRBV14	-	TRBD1	TGTGCCAGCAGCCAAGCCATGGGACAGGGAACCTACGAGCAGTACTTC	CASSQAMGQGTYEQYF
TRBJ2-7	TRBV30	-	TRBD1	TGTGCCTGGAGTTCGGGACAGTTCTACGAGCAGTACTTC	CAWSSGQFYEQYF
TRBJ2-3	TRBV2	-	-	TGTGCCAGCAGGGTCACACAGGCAGATACGCAGTATTTT	CASRVTQADTQYF
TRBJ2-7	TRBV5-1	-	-	TGCGCCAGCAGCTTGGGCGCGGGACAGATATTCTACGAGCAGTACTTC	CASSLGAGQIFYEQYF
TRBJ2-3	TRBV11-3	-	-	TGTGCCAGCAGCTTACCAGGCAGCACAGATACGCAGTATTTT	CASSLPGSTDTQYF
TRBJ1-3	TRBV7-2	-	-	TGTGCCAGCAGCTTAGAGCCCGGAAACACCATATATTTT	CASSLEPGNTIYF
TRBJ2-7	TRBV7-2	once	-	TGTGCCAGCAGCTCCCTCCGGGGTATCGGGCAGTACTTC	CASSSLRGIGQYF
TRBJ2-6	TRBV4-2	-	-	TGTGCCAGCAGCCAAGCTCGAGCGACTGGGGCCAACGTCCTGACTTTC	CASSQARATGANVLTF
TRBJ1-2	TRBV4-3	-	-	TGCGCCAGCAGCCAGGTTATGACAACCAGCTATGGCTACACCTTC	CASSQVMTTSYGYTF
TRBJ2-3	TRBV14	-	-	TGTGCCAGCAGCCCCGGGACTGTTAGCACAGATACGCAGTATTTT	CASSPGTVSTDTQYF
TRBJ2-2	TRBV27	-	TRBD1	TGTGCCAGCAGTTCTCTCGGGACAGAAAACACCGGGGAGCTGTTTTTT	CASSSLGTENTGELFF
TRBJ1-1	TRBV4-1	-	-	TGCGCCAGCAGCGGGATGTTGACAGTGAACACTGAAGCTTTCTTT	CASSGMLTVNTEAFF
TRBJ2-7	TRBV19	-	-	TGTGCCAGCACAAACAGCTACGAGCAGTACTTC	CASTNSYEQYF
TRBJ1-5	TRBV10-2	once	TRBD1	TGCGCCAGCAGTCTTACAGGGGAACAGCCCCAGCATTTT	CASSLTGEQPQHF
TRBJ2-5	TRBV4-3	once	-	TGCGCCAGCAGCCAAGAGCGGGACATCAGGGCGACCCAGTACTTC	CASSQERDIRATQYF
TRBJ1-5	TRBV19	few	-	TGTGCCAGTAGTCCGGGACAATTGGGGCCCCAGCATTTT	CASSPGQLGPQHF
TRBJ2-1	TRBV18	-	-	TGTGCCAGCTCACCAAACAGGGATAAGCAGTTCTTC	CASSPNRDKQFF